A selection of T cell receptor beta chains follows, all from one sample in a study of T cell responses to AZD1222 COVID-19 vaccine. Sequencing used immunoSEQ multiplex PCR; TCRdb keeps in-frame clones, though not all of them. Of about 130,000 clones detected, around 93% appear once; the ten largest clones hold less than 3.5%. The specimen was peripheral blood, collected 28 days after the second AZD1222 dose. The receptors come from an adult who received the AZD1222 COVID-19 vaccine. Each CDR3 is given with its conserved first and last residue. A D gene is named only where the DNA matches it firmly. Rows give clone size only sometimes, using once, few, many, or a class for an expanded clone.

clone size: -; D gene: -; J gene: TRBJ1-1; V gene: TRBV5-1; CDR3 protein: CASSLVLGQNTEAFF; CDR3 DNA: TGCGCCAGCAGCCTGGTGCTGGGACAGAACACTGAAGCTTTCTTT
clone size: -; D gene: -; J gene: TRBJ1-4; V gene: TRBV14; CDR3 protein: CASSQVSREKLFF; CDR3 DNA: TGTGCCAGCAGCCAAGTCTCACGTGAAAAACTGTTTTTT
clone size: -; D gene: -; J gene: TRBJ1-4; V gene: TRBV5-4; CDR3 protein: CASSRGGSREKLFF; CDR3 DNA: TGTGCCAGCAGCCGTGGGGGCAGTCGCGAAAAACTGTTTTTT
clone size: -; D gene: -; J gene: TRBJ1-5; V gene: TRBV10-3; CDR3 protein: CAIRGYSNQPQHF; CDR3 DNA: TGTGCCATCAGGGGTTATAGCAATCAGCCCCAGCATTTT
clone size: few; D gene: -; J gene: TRBJ1-5; V gene: TRBV7-9; CDR3 protein: CASSLGRGGSNQPQHF; CDR3 DNA: TGTGCCAGCAGCTTGGGACGGGGAGGGAGCAATCAGCCCCAGCATTTT
clone size: -; D gene: TRBD1; J gene: TRBJ1-2; V gene: TRBV28; CDR3 protein: CAIRGQNYGYTF; CDR3 DNA: TGTGCCATCCGGGGACAGAACTATGGCTACACCTTC
clone size: -; D gene: -; J gene: TRBJ1-3; V gene: TRBV28; CDR3 protein: CASSFGARPGNTIYF; CDR3 DNA: TGTGCCAGCAGTTTTGGAGCGAGGCCTGGAAACACCATATATTTT
clone size: -; D gene: TRBD2; J gene: TRBJ2-3; V gene: TRBV2; CDR3 protein: CASSEGGVRDTQYF; CDR3 DNA: TGTGCCAGCAGTGAGGGAGGGGTCAGAGATACGCAGTATTTT
clone size: once; D gene: TRBD1; J gene: TRBJ1-4; V gene: TRBV3-1/TRBV3-2; CDR3 protein: CASSRQGAGNEKLFF; CDR3 DNA: TGTGCCAGCAGTCGACAGGGGGCTGGTAATGAAAAACTGTTTTTT
clone size: -; D gene: -; J gene: TRBJ1-1; V gene: TRBV20-1; CDR3 protein: CSASSAVNTEAFF; CDR3 DNA: TGCAGTGCTAGTTCCGCAGTGAACACTGAAGCTTTCTTT
clone size: -; D gene: TRBD2; J gene: TRBJ2-3; V gene: TRBV15; CDR3 protein: CATSARTSGKDTQYF; CDR3 DNA: TGTGCCACCAGCGCGCGGACTAGCGGGAAGGATACGCAGTATTTT
clone size: -; D gene: TRBD1; J gene: TRBJ2-7; V gene: TRBV18; CDR3 protein: CASSPGQVHDEQYF; CDR3 DNA: TGTGCCAGCTCACCCGGACAGGTTCACGACGAGCAGTACTTC
clone size: -; D gene: -; J gene: TRBJ2-7; V gene: TRBV6-2/TRBV6-3; CDR3 protein: CASSYSGGSSYEQYF; CDR3 DNA: TGTGCCAGCAGTTACTCGGGGGGTTCGTCCTACGAGCAGTACTTC
clone size: -; D gene: -; J gene: TRBJ1-5; V gene: TRBV6-2/TRBV6-3; CDR3 protein: CASSYGRFSNQPQHF; CDR3 DNA: TGTGCCAGCAGTTACGGACGGTTTAGCAATCAGCCCCAGCATTTT
clone size: -; D gene: -; J gene: TRBJ2-7; V gene: TRBV12-3/TRBV12-4; CDR3 protein: CASMHSVAYEQYF; CDR3 DNA: TGTGCCAGCATGCACAGCGTCGCCTACGAGCAGTACTTC
clone size: -; D gene: TRBD2; J gene: TRBJ2-3; V gene: TRBV3-1/TRBV3-2; CDR3 protein: CASSQVGVAGRGTQYF; CDR3 DNA: TGTGCCAGCAGCCAAGTCGGGGTAGCGGGGAGGGGGACGCAGTATTTT
clone size: -; D gene: -; J gene: TRBJ2-1; V gene: TRBV10-1; CDR3 protein: CASSFNEQFF; CDR3 DNA: TGCGCCAGCAGCTTCAATGAGCAGTTCTTC
clone size: -; D gene: TRBD1; J gene: TRBJ1-2; V gene: TRBV10-3; CDR3 protein: CAISPGQGNPGNYGYTF; CDR3 DNA: TGTGCCATCAGCCCGGGACAGGGTAATCCCGGGAACTATGGCTACACCTTC
clone size: -; D gene: TRBD1; J gene: TRBJ1-3; V gene: TRBV7-2; CDR3 protein: CASRQGASGNTIYF; CDR3 DNA: TGTGCCAGCCGACAGGGGGCCTCTGGAAACACCATATATTTT
clone size: -; D gene: -; J gene: TRBJ2-7; V gene: TRBV25-1; CDR3 protein: CASSESGNSYEQYF; CDR3 DNA: TGTGCCAGCAGTGAATCTGGCAACTCCTACGAGCAGTACTTC
clone size: -; D gene: -; J gene: TRBJ1-1; V gene: TRBV4-2; CDR3 protein: CASSQTNTEAFF; CDR3 DNA: TGTGCCAGCAGCCAAACGAACACTGAAGCTTTCTTT
clone size: -; D gene: -; J gene: TRBJ2-1; V gene: TRBV11-3; CDR3 protein: CASSLQSTSYNEQFF; CDR3 DNA: TGTGCCAGCAGCTTGCAGTCAACCAGCTACAATGAGCAGTTCTTC
clone size: -; D gene: -; J gene: TRBJ2-3; V gene: TRBV19; CDR3 protein: CASSSGSSTDTQYF; CDR3 DNA: TGTGCCAGTAGTAGCGGCTCTAGCACAGATACGCAGTATTTT
clone size: -; D gene: -; J gene: TRBJ1-1; V gene: TRBV7-8; CDR3 protein: CASSLGGSTEAFF; CDR3 DNA: TGTGCCAGCAGCCTAGGAGGGAGCACTGAAGCTTTCTTT
clone size: -; D gene: TRBD1; J gene: TRBJ2-2; V gene: TRBV7-6; CDR3 protein: CASSLVQGANTGELFF; CDR3 DNA: TGTGCCAGCAGCTTAGTTCAGGGGGCGAACACCGGGGAGCTGTTTTTT
clone size: -; D gene: -; J gene: TRBJ1-1; V gene: TRBV5-5; CDR3 protein: CASSRTANTEAFF; CDR3 DNA: TGTGCCAGCAGCCGGACGGCCAACACTGAAGCTTTCTTT
clone size: -; D gene: -; J gene: TRBJ2-5; V gene: TRBV5-5; CDR3 protein: CASSLRVRQETQYF; CDR3 DNA: TGTGCCAGCAGCTTGCGGGTACGGCAAGAGACCCAGTACTTC
clone size: -; D gene: -; J gene: TRBJ2-6; V gene: TRBV5-1; CDR3 protein: CASSLDEAGANVLTF; CDR3 DNA: TGCGCCAGCAGCTTGGATGAGGCTGGGGCCAACGTCCTGACTTTC
clone size: -; D gene: -; J gene: TRBJ1-2; V gene: TRBV24-1; CDR3 protein: CATSDPGRDQDGYTF; CDR3 DNA: TGTGCCACCAGTGATCCTGGACGGGACCAGGATGGCTACACCTTC
clone size: once; D gene: -; J gene: TRBJ2-7; V gene: TRBV3-1/TRBV3-2; CDR3 protein: CASSQSPRDSGGEQYF; CDR3 DNA: TGTGCCAGCAGCCAATCTCCCCGGGACTCGGGCGGGGAGCAGTACTTC
clone size: -; D gene: TRBD1; J gene: TRBJ1-4; V gene: TRBV7-9; CDR3 protein: CASSQAGGGEKLFF; CDR3 DNA: TGTGCCAGCAGCCAAGCAGGGGGAGGCGAAAAACTGTTTTTT
clone size: -; D gene: -; J gene: TRBJ1-4; V gene: TRBV28; CDR3 protein: CASNRGTTNEKLFF; CDR3 DNA: TGTGCCAGCAACCGGGGCACAACTAATGAAAAACTGTTTTTT
clone size: -; D gene: -; J gene: TRBJ1-1; V gene: TRBV19; CDR3 protein: CASSINGEYEAFF; CDR3 DNA: TGTGCCAGTAGTATAAATGGGGAGTATGAAGCTTTCTTT
clone size: -; D gene: TRBD2; J gene: TRBJ2-1; V gene: TRBV7-2; CDR3 protein: CASSLVGSGRVTYNEQFF; CDR3 DNA: TGTGCCAGCAGCTTAGTGGGTAGCGGGAGAGTCACCTACAATGAGCAGTTCTTC
clone size: -; D gene: -; J gene: TRBJ1-2; V gene: TRBV9; CDR3 protein: CASSVSPASGNYGYTF; CDR3 DNA: TGTGCCAGCAGCGTATCGCCAGCTAGCGGTAACTATGGCTACACCTTC
clone size: -; D gene: -; J gene: TRBJ2-3; V gene: TRBV27; CDR3 protein: CASSPSGWLTDTQYF; CDR3 DNA: TGTGCCAGCAGTCCATCCGGCTGGCTCACAGATACGCAGTATTTT
clone size: -; D gene: -; J gene: TRBJ2-7; V gene: TRBV4-2; CDR3 protein: CASSQDPGKRSYEQYF; CDR3 DNA: TGTGCCAGCAGCCAAGATCCCGGGAAAAGGTCCTACGAGCAGTACTTC
clone size: -; D gene: -; J gene: TRBJ1-5; V gene: TRBV9; CDR3 protein: CASRQAKIRGNNQPQHF; CDR3 DNA: TGTGCCAGCAGACAAGCCAAAATAAGAGGGAATAATCAGCCCCAGCATTTT
clone size: -; D gene: -; J gene: TRBJ2-7; V gene: TRBV2; CDR3 protein: CASRGTWDNHYEQYF; CDR3 DNA: TGTGCCAGCAGAGGTACTTGGGACAACCACTACGAGCAGTACTTC
clone size: -; D gene: -; J gene: TRBJ2-7; V gene: TRBV5-4; CDR3 protein: CASRPGEGRGYEQYF; CDR3 DNA: TGTGCCAGCAGGCCCGGTGAGGGAAGGGGGTACGAGCAGTACTTC
clone size: once; D gene: TRBD2; J gene: TRBJ2-7; V gene: TRBV7-2; CDR3 protein: CASSATGTSGRGYEQYF; CDR3 DNA: TGTGCCAGCAGCGCTACCGGGACTAGCGGGAGAGGGTACGAGCAGTACTTC
clone size: -; D gene: -; J gene: TRBJ1-5; V gene: TRBV6-1; CDR3 protein: CASSELYSELGQPQHF; CDR3 DNA: TGTGCCAGCAGTGAACTGTATTCCGAGCTGGGGCAGCCCCAGCATTTT
clone size: -; D gene: TRBD1; J gene: TRBJ2-7; V gene: TRBV5-5; CDR3 protein: CASSVTGDEQYF; CDR3 DNA: TGTGCCAGCAGCGTGACAGGGGACGAGCAGTACTTC
clone size: -; D gene: TRBD1; J gene: TRBJ1-5; V gene: TRBV6-2/TRBV6-3; CDR3 protein: CASSYAGQPNQPQHF; CDR3 DNA: TGTGCCAGCAGTTACGCGGGACAGCCCAATCAGCCCCAGCATTTT
clone size: once; D gene: -; J gene: TRBJ2-1; V gene: TRBV9; CDR3 protein: CASSVTSYNEQFF; CDR3 DNA: TGTGCCAGCAGCGTAACCTCATACAATGAGCAGTTCTTC
clone size: -; D gene: TRBD1; J gene: TRBJ1-1; V gene: TRBV3-1/TRBV3-2; CDR3 protein: CASSQDNGQGSRNTEAFF; CDR3 DNA: TGTGCCAGCAGCCAAGATAACGGACAGGGATCAAGGAACACTGAAGCTTTCTTT